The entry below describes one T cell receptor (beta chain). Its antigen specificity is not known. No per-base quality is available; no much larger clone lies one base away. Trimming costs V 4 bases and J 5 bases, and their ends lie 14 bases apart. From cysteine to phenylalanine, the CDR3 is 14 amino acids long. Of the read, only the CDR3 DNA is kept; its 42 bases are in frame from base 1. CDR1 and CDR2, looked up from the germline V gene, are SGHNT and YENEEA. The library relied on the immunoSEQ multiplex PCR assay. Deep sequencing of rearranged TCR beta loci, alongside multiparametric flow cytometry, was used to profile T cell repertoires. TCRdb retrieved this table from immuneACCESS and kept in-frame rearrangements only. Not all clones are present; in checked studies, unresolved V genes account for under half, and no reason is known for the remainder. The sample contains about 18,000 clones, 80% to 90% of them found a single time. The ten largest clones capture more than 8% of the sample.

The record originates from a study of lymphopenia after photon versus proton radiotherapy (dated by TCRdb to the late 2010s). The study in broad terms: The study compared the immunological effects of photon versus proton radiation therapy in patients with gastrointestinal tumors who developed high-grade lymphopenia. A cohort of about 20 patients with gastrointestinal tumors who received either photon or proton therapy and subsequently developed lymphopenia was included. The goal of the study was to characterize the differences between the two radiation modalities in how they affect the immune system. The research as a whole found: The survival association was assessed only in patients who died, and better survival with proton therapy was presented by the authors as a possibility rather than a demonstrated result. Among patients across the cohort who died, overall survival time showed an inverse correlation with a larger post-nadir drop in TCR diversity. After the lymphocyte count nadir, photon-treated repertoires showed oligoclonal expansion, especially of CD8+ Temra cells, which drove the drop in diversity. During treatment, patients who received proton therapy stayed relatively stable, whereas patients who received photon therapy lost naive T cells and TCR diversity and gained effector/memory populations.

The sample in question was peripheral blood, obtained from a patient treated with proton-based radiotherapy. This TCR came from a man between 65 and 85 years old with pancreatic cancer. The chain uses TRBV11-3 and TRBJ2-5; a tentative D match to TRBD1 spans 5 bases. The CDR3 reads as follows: CASSSRWGRETQYF. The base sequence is TGTGCCAGCAGCTCCCGTTGGGGCAGGGAGACCCAGTACTTC.